The next 18 T cell receptor beta chains were all read from a single sample in a study of blood T cell repertoires in COVID-19. TCRdb's table, derived via immunoSEQ multiplex PCR, lists solely in-frame clones and lacks some. The repertoire holds about 97,000 clones, with about 86% as singletons. Sequencing was done on a sample of peripheral blood. The receptors come from a man aged 50-59 years with COVID-19, enrolled during active disease.

V is TRBV2 and J is TRBJ2-7; 7 positions match TRBD2. The V and J ends lost 5 bases and 6 bases, in that order; junction bases with no gene match: 16. This CDR3 comprises 16 residues. CDR1 is SNHLY, CDR2 FYNNEI, per germline. CDR3 loop: CASSSTTSLKLGEQYF. As DNA, the CDR3 is TGTGCCAGCAGTTCAACGACTAGCTTAAAGTTAGGCGAGCAGTACTTC.

The gene calls are TRBV4-2 and TRBJ1-2; weak D call: TRBD1 (6 bases). Trimming removed 4 bases at V and 3 bases at J, with 12 bases between. The CDR3 consists of 14 residues. Germline CDR1 LGHNA, CDR2 YNFKEQ. Here the CDR3 DNA reads TGTGCCAGCAGCCGAGGACAGTCGGACTATGGCTACACCTTC. This gives the protein CASSRGQSDYGYTF.

The chain carries TRBV29-1 and TRBJ2-7; D remains ambiguous. The V end was cut by 4 bases, the J end by 0 bases, with 7 bases between. The germline V gene encodes CDR1 SQVTM and CDR2 ANQGSEA. The CDR3 is 12 residues long. The CDR3 loop is CSVVAGSYEQYF. In nucleotides, the CDR3 is TGCAGCGTTGTTGCAGGCTCCTACGAGCAGTACTTC.

The CDR3 region is CASSAARQFF. The DNA of the CDR3 is TGTGCCAGCAGTGCTGCTAGGCAGTTCTTC. The chain has TRBV2 and TRBJ2-1, with D unresolved. Germline V gene data show CDR1 as SNHLY and CDR2 as FYNNEI. This CDR3 spans 10 amino acids. V was cut by 4 bases and J by 12 bases, with 7 bases left in between.

The CDR3 sequence is CASSLVLEVEAFF. In nucleotides, the CDR3 is TGTGCCAGCAGTTTGGTCTTGGAGGTTGAAGCTTTCTTT. The gene calls are TRBV12-3 or TRBV12-4 and TRBJ1-1; D not resolved. The V and J ends lost 3 bases and 7 bases respectively, with 12 bases between them. The CDR3 spans 13 residues.

This chain links TRBV6-5 with TRBJ1-2; 8 bases are shared with TRBD1. The CDR3 is made up of 13 amino acids. V lost 6 bases and J lost 4; bases outside the gene matches: 4. Germline V CDR1 and CDR2: MNHEY, SVGAGI. This CDR3 reads CASSPTGAYGYTF. The CDR3 nucleotides are TGTGCCAGCAGCCCGACAGGGGCCTATGGCTACACCTTC.

V and J are TRBV10-3 and TRBJ2-3; TRBD2 is a possible D gene (5 bases). Germline V gene lookup returns CDR1 ENHRY and CDR2 SYGVKD. The ends were cut back, 9 bases at V and 2 bases at J, with 12 bases in the middle. The CDR3 totals 13 residues. CDR3 in amino acids: CAINRGYTDTQYF. The CDR3 DNA reads as TGTGCCATAAACCGGGGATACACAGATACGCAGTATTTT.

This clone was counted only a few times. The chain uses TRBV28 and TRBJ2-3; 7 nucleotides match TRBD2. The germline V gene encodes CDR1 MDHEN and CDR2 SYDVKM. The ends lost 4 bases at V and 3 bases at J; junction bases unmatched: 10. This CDR3 has 16 amino acids. This CDR3 reads CASSSPPSSGTDTQYF. The CDR3 coding sequence is TGTGCCAGCAGTTCACCCCCCTCTAGCGGTACAGATACGCAGTATTTT.

In DNA form, the CDR3 reads TGTGCCATCAGTGAGTCGGTGACTAAATCTTTGGGCACCATATATTTT. It encodes CAISESVTKSLGTIYF. The rearrangement uses TRBV10-3 and TRBJ1-3, with D unresolved. The germline gives CDR1 ENHRY, CDR2 SYGVKD. The V and J ends lost 0 bases and 9 bases respectively, with 18 bases between them. CDR3 length: 16 residues.

CDR3 in DNA: TGTGCCAGCAGCTTTCAGGGCAACTTAGGCTACGAGCAGTACTTC. This sequence encodes CASSFQGNLGYEQYF. The chain carries TRBV5-4 and TRBJ2-7; tentative D call: TRBD1 (5 bases). The CDR3 covers 15 residues. Germline V CDR1 and CDR2: SGHNT, YYREEE (reference sequence). V lost 2 bases and J 3 bases, leaving 15 bases between the germline ends.

The rearrangement links TRBV6-4 to TRBJ1-1; possible D gene TRBD1, 5 bases. The V end lost 9 bases, the J end lost 0 bases, and 11 bases lay between the germline ends. The CDR3 loop spans 13 amino acids. Germline CDR1 MRHNA, CDR2 SNTAGT. The CDR3, as DNA: TGTGCCAGTGGGGGGATCATGAACACTGAAGCTTTCTTT. This encodes CASGGIMNTEAFF.

CDR3 loop: CAWSFGTGVDEQYF. The CDR3 coding sequence is TGTGCCTGGAGCTTCGGGACAGGGGTAGACGAGCAGTACTTC. This chain links TRBV30 with TRBJ2-7, with TRBD1 identical over 10 bases. The CDR3 loop spans 14 amino acids. With 3 bases clipped from V and 5 bases from J, the junction kept 7 bases outside the gene matches. The germline CDR1 and CDR2 sequences are GTSNPN and SVGIG (reference sequence).

This chain connects TRBV19 to TRBJ1-2; 9 bases map to TRBD1. With 3 bases clipped from V and 7 bases from J, the junction kept 6 bases outside the gene matches. CDR3 size: 14 residues. Germline CDR1 and CDR2: LNHDA and SQIVND (reference sequence). In DNA, the CDR3 is TGTGCCAGTAGTATCACCGGGACAGGGAGTGGCTACACCTTC. Translated, it gives CASSITGTGSGYTF.

This clone was counted between two and nine times. The chain combines TRBV5-4 with TRBJ2-2; 8 bases map to TRBD1. J was trimmed by 4 bases and V by 6 bases; bases with no gene match: 8. Per the germline V gene, CDR1 is SGHNT and CDR2 is YYREEE (reference sequence). This CDR3 is built from 15 residues. The CDR3 coding sequence is TGTGCCAGCATGGTGCAGGGGGCGAGCACCGGGGAGCTGTTTTTT. Its protein is CASMVQGASTGELFF.

This rearrangement joins TRBV27 to TRBJ1-6; TRBD1 agrees at 7 bases. Germline CDR1 reads MNHEY; CDR2 reads SMNVEV (reference sequence). The length of the CDR3 is 15 residues. V shed 6 bases and J 7 bases; nucleotides not matched to a gene: 9. Here the CDR3 DNA reads TGTGCCAGCAGACAGGGGACGATTTTAAATTCACCCCTCCACTTT. It specifies CASRQGTILNSPLHF.

V and J are TRBV7-3 and TRBJ2-1; 10 nucleotides line up with TRBD2. The germline CDR1 and CDR2 sequences are SGHTA and FQGTGA. V gave up 1 base and J gave up 7 bases; unmatched junction bases: 10. This CDR3 is built from 17 residues. The CDR3 region has the DNA TGTGCCAGCAGCTTAAATCCCGGACTAGCGGATCGGAATGAGCAGTTCTTC. Protein product: CASSLNPGLADRNEQFF.

V gene TRBV4-1 combines with J gene TRBJ2-7; D perhaps matches TRBD2 (6 bases). The V end lost 2 bases, the J end lost 4 bases, and 9 bases lay between the germline ends. Germline assignment: CDR1 MGHRA and CDR2 YSYEKL. The CDR3 covers 13 residues. The CDR3 loop reads CASSQTGGYEQYF. CDR3 in DNA: TGCGCCAGCAGCCAAACAGGAGGGTACGAGCAGTACTTC.

CDR3 amino acids: CASSGAPKVWKLFF. In DNA, the CDR3 is TGTGCCAGCAGTGGGGCTCCCAAGGTTTGGAAACTGTTTTTT. The rearrangement uses TRBV2 and TRBJ1-4; no clear D gene. Trimming took 4 bases from V and 11 from J, leaving 17 bases between them. Germline V gene data show CDR1 as SNHLY and CDR2 as FYNNEI. This CDR3 has 14 amino acids. Together with reference TRBV2 and TRBJ1-4, the CDR3 gives the full variable domain: EPEVTQTPSHQVTQMGQEVILRCVPISNHLYFYWYRQILGQKVEFLVSFYNNEISEKSEIFDDQFSVERPDGSNFTLKIRSTKLEDSAMYFCASSGAPKVWKLFFGSGTQLSVL.